The clone carrying this TCR beta chain occurred a few times. The sample belongs to a study of graft-versus-host responses after intestinal transplantation. Study context: The study gave all recipients anti-thymocyte globulin induction, then tacrolimus and steroids for 2 to 3 years.

Sequencing was performed with immunoSEQ multiplex PCR; in TCRdb, only in-frame clones are kept and a portion is missing. The repertoire holds 8,500 to 11,000 clones, under 35% seen once, with roughly 5.2% in the top ten. V dropped 5 bases and J dropped 7; count of bases not matched to a gene: 6. The CDR3 has 15 amino acids. The germline V gene has CDR1 SGHNT and CDR2 YENEEA. This sequence was found in a human patient who was an organ donor for intestinal transplantation. The chain is built from TRBV11-3 and TRBJ2-1; TRBD2 matches 12 bases. The starting material was alloreactive CD4+ T cells from a mixed lymphocyte reaction culture, obtained before transplantation. Subset reported: CFSE-low proliferating T cells sorted from roughly 6-day pre-transplant mixed lymphocyte reaction (GvH or HvG direction). Here the CDR3 DNA reads TGTGCCAGCAGCCCCGGACTAGCGGGGACGAATGAGCAGTTCTTC. It encodes CASSPGLAGTNEQFF.